Presented here are 2 T cell receptor beta chains from one specimen sequenced in a study of blood T cell repertoires in COVID-19. Libraries were prepared by immunoSEQ multiplex PCR; TCRdb keeps only in-frame clonotypes and omits some of them. The data contain 150,000 to 200,000 clones, about 81% of them singletons. Sequencing was carried out using peripheral blood. The receptor set was obtained from a woman of 80 years or more with COVID-19, enrolled during active disease.

There are many counts of this clone. V usage is TRBV12-3 or TRBV12-4 and J usage is TRBJ2-2; the D gene is possibly TRBD2 (5 bases). The length of the CDR3 is 12 residues. V lost 3 bases and J 6 bases, leaving 5 bases between the germline ends. The CDR3 reads CASSLGAGELFF. The CDR3 nucleotides read TGTGCCAGCAGTTTGGGAGCCGGGGAGCTGTTTTTT.

The rearrangement uses TRBV18 and TRBJ2-1; TRBD1 agrees at 9 bases. The CDR3 extends over 17 amino acids. The V gene's germline CDR1 is KGHSH and CDR2 LQKENI. The V segment lost 4 bases and the J segment 0 bases; nucleotides outside the gene matches: 7. CDR3 DNA sequence: TGTGCCAGCTCACGGAATACAGGGGGCAGCTCCTACAATGAGCAGTTCTTC. This encodes CASSRNTGGSSYNEQFF.